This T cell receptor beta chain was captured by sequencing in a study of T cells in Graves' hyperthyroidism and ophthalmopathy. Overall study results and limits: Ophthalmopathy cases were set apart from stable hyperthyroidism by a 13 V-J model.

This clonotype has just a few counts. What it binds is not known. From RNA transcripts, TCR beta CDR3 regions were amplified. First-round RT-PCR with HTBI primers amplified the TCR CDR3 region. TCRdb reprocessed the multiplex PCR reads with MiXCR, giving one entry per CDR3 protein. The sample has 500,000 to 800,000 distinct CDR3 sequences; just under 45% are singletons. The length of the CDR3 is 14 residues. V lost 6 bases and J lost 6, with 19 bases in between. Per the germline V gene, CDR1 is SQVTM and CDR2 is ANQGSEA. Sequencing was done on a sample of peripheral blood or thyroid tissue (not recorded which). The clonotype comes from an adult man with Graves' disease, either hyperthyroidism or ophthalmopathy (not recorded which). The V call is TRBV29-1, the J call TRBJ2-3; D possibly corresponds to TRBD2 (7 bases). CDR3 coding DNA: TGCAGCGTCGATGGGGGGGGGCCATCCGATACGCAGTATTTT. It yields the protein CSVDGGGPSDTQYF.